This entry describes one T cell receptor beta chain. Antigen: not known. Both 60 Vbeta primers and 13 Jbeta primers went into the PCR. Assay: immunoSEQ multiplex PCR; the TCRdb copy retains only in-frame clones and omits some. Of some 160,000 clones detected, over 80% appear once; the ten largest clones hold around 1.4%. The CDR3 spans 15 residues. V was shortened by 1 base and J by 0 bases, with 6 bases between the two germline ends. Germline loops: CDR1 SEHNR, CDR2 FQNEAQ (reference sequence). The source of the sample is a study of cytomegalovirus exposure and HLA in healthy donors. General observations from the study: What a later analysis reportedly showed was that an Asian-associated ancestry cluster had fewer N-insertions than the 666-donor mean.

This receptor was obtained from a woman between 18 and 29 years old in good health and CMV-seronegative. Sequencing was done on a sample of PBMCs. The chain carries TRBV7-9 and TRBJ1-4, with unresolved D. The CDR3 DNA reads TGTGCCAGCAGCTTAGGATCAGCAACTAATGAAAAACTGTTTTTT. Encoded protein: CASSLGSATNEKLFF. Using reference TRBV7-9 and TRBJ1-4 for the parts outside the CDR3, the full variable domain is DTGVSQNPRHKITKRGQNVTFRCDPISEHNRLYWYRQTLGQGPEFLTYFQNEAQLEKSRLLSDRFSAERPKGSFSTLEIQRTEQGDSAMYLCASSLGSATNEKLFFGSGTQLSVL.